Each of the 31 T cell receptor beta chains below was sequenced from the same sample in a study (dated by TCRdb to the early 2010s). TCRdb names Illumina Genome Analyzer IIx as the instrument used. TCRdb applied fastp at Q25 and MiXCR to the public reads, then kept only in-frame beta chains. Duplicate CDR3 protein sequences are folded into a single record with the most common DNA and genes. Across this sample there are 6,500 to 7,500 distinct CDR3 sequences, with over 30% seen only once. The ten top clones hold roughly a fifth of the sample. Sequenced material: blood. These receptors were collected from a human donor.

A few counts support this clonotype. The chain uses TRBV25-1 and TRBJ2-3; 7 bases line up with TRBD1. This CDR3 is built from 16 residues. CDR1 and CDR2 (germline): MGHDK, SYGVNS. V shed 4 bases and J 9 bases; nucleotides not matched to a gene: 16. The CDR3 sequence: CASSVDRARSPGTQYF. The CDR3 coding sequence is TGTGCCAGCAGTGTCGACAGGGCCAGGAGTCCAGGGACGCAGTATTTT.

In its sample, this clonotype is medium-sized (0.01 to 0.1%). CDR3 nucleotides: TGTGCCAGCAGGCTGACAGTACCTACTGAAGCTTTCTTT. Protein product: CASRLTVPTEAFF. The V call is TRBV6-2 or TRBV6-3, the J call TRBJ1-1; possibly TRBD1 for D (5 bases). Trimming removed 6 bases from V and 5 bases from J, with 13 bases in between. The CDR3 is 13 amino acids. Germline V gene lookup returns CDR1 MNHEY and CDR2 SVGEGT.

Concerning this clonotype: A read error may explain this, as a much larger clone is one base away. The chain has TRBV14 and TRBJ2-7; D is unclear. CDR3 length: 17 residues. Trimming pared 0 bases from V and 7 bases from J, leaving 22 bases between. Germline CDR1 is SGHDN and CDR2 is FVKESK. CDR3 nucleotide sequence: TGTGCCAGCAGCCAAGAGCGGTTCCTGCCTTCCGACAATGAGCAGTACTTC. Translation: CASSQERFLPSDNEQYF.

This clonotype was observed at least ten times. The chain links TRBV4-2 to TRBJ2-4; TRBD1 matches at 10 bases. The CDR3 covers 17 residues. Per the germline V gene, CDR1 is LGHNA and CDR2 is YNFKEQ. Trimming cost V 3 bases and J 1 base; bases outside gene matches: 6. The CDR3 bases are TGTGCCAGCAGCCACCTGGGACAGGGGACGGCCAAAAACATTCAGTACTTC. Amino acids: CASSHLGQGTAKNIQYF.

This clonotype qualifies as medium-sized. The V gene is TRBV4-2, the J gene TRBJ2-1; no firm D call. V was clipped by 0 bases and J by 0 bases, with 6 bases between them. The germline V gene has CDR1 LGHNA and CDR2 YNFKEQ. CDR3 length equals 15 residues. Here the CDR3 DNA reads TGTGCCAGCAGCCAAGATCAAGACTCCTACAATGAGCAGTTCTTC. It encodes CASSQDQDSYNEQFF.

In this sample, this clonotype turned up many times. J is TRBJ1-1 and V is TRBV29-1, with unresolved D. There are 13 residues in the CDR3. Looked up from germline, CDR1 is SQVTM and CDR2 is ANQGSEA. V was clipped by 6 bases and J by 1 base, with 12 bases between them. The CDR3 region is CSVAREENTEAFF. The DNA of the CDR3 is TGCAGCGTGGCCCGCGAGGAGAACACTGAAGCTTTCTTT.

V usage is TRBV30 and J usage is TRBJ1-2; possibly TRBD1 for D (5 bases). Per the germline V gene, CDR1 is GTSNPN and CDR2 is SVGIG (reference sequence). Trimming cost V 3 bases and J 2 bases, with 10 bases left between them. The CDR3 extends over 13 amino acids. CDR3 in DNA: TGTGCCTGGAGGGGGGACTTCAACTATGGCTACACCTTC. Protein: CAWRGDFNYGYTF.

This clonotype qualifies as medium-sized. The V and J genes are TRBV5-1 and TRBJ2-1, with TRBD1 matching over 8 bases. CDR1 and CDR2 (germline): SGHRS, YFSETQ. Trimming cost V 4 bases and J 6 bases; bases outside gene matches: 3. The CDR3 runs 13 residues. CDR3 in DNA: TGCGCCAGCAGCGTGGACAGGGCCAATGAGCAGTTCTTC. As protein: CASSVDRANEQFF.

V is TRBV7-8 and J is TRBJ2-2, with D possibly TRBD2 on 5 matching bases. Between the trimmed V and J ends, which lost 2 bases and 6 bases, there was a span of 16 bases. From germline, CDR1 is SGHVS and CDR2 FQNEAQ. The CDR3 covers 16 residues. The CDR3 DNA reads TGTGCCAGCAGCTTAAATGTAGGAGAGGGCCCCGGGGAGCTGTTTTTT. This sequence encodes CASSLNVGEGPGELFF.

There are many counts of this clonotype. The chain combines TRBV4-2 with TRBJ2-5, with D perhaps TRBD2 (6 bases). The CDR3 is 14 amino acids. Germline CDR1 reads LGHNA; CDR2 reads YNFKEQ. V was pared by 0 bases and J by 5 bases, with 10 bases between. The CDR3 coding sequence is TGTGCCAGCAGCCAAGATCGGACTACTGAGACCCAGTACTTC. Translation: CASSQDRTTETQYF.

This clonotype appeared many times. This chain joins TRBV7-3 and TRBJ2-5; TRBD1 or TRBD2 may be the D gene (5 bases each). V was shortened by 5 bases and J by 7 bases, with 17 bases between the two germline ends. This CDR3 contains 14 residues. Looked up from germline, CDR1 is SGHTA and CDR2 is FQGTGA. In nucleotides, the CDR3 is TGTGCCAGCAGCCTCCTCGGGGACCGGGGGACCCAGTACTTC. Its protein is CASSLLGDRGTQYF. The entire variable domain, with the rest obtained from reference TRBV7-3 and TRBJ2-5, is as follows: GAGVSQTPSNKVTEKGKYVELRCDPISGHTALYWYRQSLGQGPEFLIYFQGTGAADDSGLPNDRFFAVRPEGSVSTLKIQRTERGDSAVYLCASSLLGDRGTQYFGPGTRLLVL.

The chain carries TRBV14 and TRBJ2-7; 7 bases fit TRBD1. This CDR3 contains 13 residues. Germline V lookup: CDR1 SGHDN, CDR2 FVKESK. Unmatched junction bases numbered 6, after V lost 7 bases and J lost 3 bases. The CDR3 nucleotides read TGTGCCAGCACCCGGACAGGCGGCTACGAGCAGTACTTC. Its protein product is CASTRTGGYEQYF.

This rearrangement joins TRBV13 to TRBJ1-1, with unresolved D. This CDR3 has 14 amino acids. Germline V gene lookup returns CDR1 PRHDT and CDR2 FYEKMQ (reference sequence). V shed 3 bases and J shed 0 bases, with 8 bases lying between them. CDR3 coding DNA: TGTGCCAGCAGCTTTGCAGAGATGAACACTGAAGCTTTCTTT. It translates to CASSFAEMNTEAFF.

This clonotype is medium-sized. V is TRBV14 and J is TRBJ2-7; TRBD1 might be the D (6 bases). V shed 2 bases and J shed 2 bases, with 13 bases lying between them. The CDR3 length is 15 residues. Germline V CDR1 and CDR2: SGHDN, FVKESK. Written as DNA, the CDR3 is TGTGCCAGCAGCCAATCCGACAGGAAAGCCTACGAGCAGTACTTC. Its translation: CASSQSDRKAYEQYF.

This rearrangement joins TRBV20-1 to TRBJ1-2; D is undetermined. The germline V gene encodes CDR1 DFQATT and CDR2 SNEGSKA (reference sequence). The CDR3 is made up of 12 amino acids. With 3 bases removed from V and 4 bases from J, the gap between germline ends came to 9 bases. DNA for the CDR3: TGCAGTGCTAGTTTTGGATCCTATGGCTACACCTTC. Residues: CSASFGSYGYTF.

This CDR3 is CASSPTSGRSYEQFF. CDR3 DNA: TGTGCCAGCTCACCAACTAGCGGGAGAAGCTACGAGCAGTTCTTC. J is TRBJ2-1 and V is TRBV18, with 11 bases fitting TRBD2. CDR1 is KGHSH, CDR2 LQKENI, per germline. Trimming took 2 bases from V and 10 from J; bases not matched to a gene: 7. The CDR3 covers 15 residues.

This clonotype was counted a few times. This chain connects TRBV30 to TRBJ1-1; D gene ambiguous. Per the germline V gene, CDR1 is GTSNPN and CDR2 is SVGIG (reference sequence). CDR3 size: 11 residues. V lost 8 bases and J 2 bases, leaving 9 bases between the germline ends. The CDR3 DNA is TGTGCCATGGAGGGTAACACTGAAGCTTTCTTT. It codes for CAMEGNTEAFF. Using reference TRBV30 and TRBJ1-1 for the parts outside the CDR3, the full variable domain is SQTIHQWPATLVQPVGSPLSLECTVEGTSNPNLYWYRQAAGRGLQLLFYSVGIGQISSEVPQNLSASRPQDRQFILSSKKLLLSDSGFYLCAMEGNTEAFFGQGTRLTVV.

This clonotype is judged medium-sized. V gene TRBV20-1 combines with J gene TRBJ2-7; D is possibly TRBD1 (6 bases). CDR1 DFQATT and CDR2 SNEGSKA come from the germline V gene (reference sequence). Between the trimmed V and J ends, which lost 3 bases and 2 bases, there was a span of 14 bases. CDR3 size: 14 residues. Here the CDR3 DNA reads TGCAGTGCTAGTGGGCAGGGGAGAACCTACGAGCAGTACTTC. As protein: CSASGQGRTYEQYF.

Sample share makes this clonotype medium-sized. The chain employs TRBV20-1 and TRBJ1-1, with a weak D call TRBD1 (6 bases). Per germline, CDR1 DFQATT and CDR2 SNEGSKA (reference sequence). The V end was cut by 5 bases, the J end by 11 bases, with 21 bases between. This CDR3 has 13 amino acids. DNA of the CDR3: TGCAGTGCTCTCGGGACGGACCAGAGGGGGGCTTTCTTT. This encodes CSALGTDQRGAFF.

This chain connects TRBV7-2 to TRBJ1-4; D ambiguous. The V end lost 8 bases, the J end lost 8 bases, and 21 bases lay between the germline ends. Per the germline V gene, CDR1 is SGHTA and CDR2 is FQGNSA. This CDR3 spans 15 amino acids. This CDR3 is CASVEEAGLGEKLFF. CDR3 nucleotide sequence: TGTGCCAGCGTTGAAGAGGCCGGACTGGGAGAAAAACTGTTTTTT.

V gene TRBV7-3 combines with J gene TRBJ2-3; D possibly corresponds to TRBD2 (6 bases). Deletions cut 1 base from V and 4 bases from J, with 9 bases between. The CDR3 extends over 14 amino acids. The germline V gene encodes CDR1 SGHTA and CDR2 FQGTGA. The CDR3 sequence is CASSLRWGADTQYF. The CDR3 bases are TGTGCCAGCAGCTTAAGGTGGGGGGCAGATACGCAGTATTTT.

This clonotype occurred many times. The rearrangement joins TRBV4-2 to TRBJ2-7, with D tentatively TRBD2 (5 bases). Germline assignment: CDR1 LGHNA and CDR2 YNFKEQ. The CDR3 has 16 amino acids. V gave up 0 bases and J gave up 2 bases, with 14 bases separating them. The CDR3 is CASSQDMAGPPYEQYF. DNA for the CDR3: TGTGCCAGCAGCCAAGATATGGCGGGCCCCCCCTACGAGCAGTACTTC.

Details on this clonotype: One junction end disagrees with the germline gene, perhaps due to a read error. The rearrangement links TRBV30 to TRBJ2-7; no reliable D call. The CDR3 loop spans 9 amino acids. Germline assignment: CDR1 GTSNPN and CDR2 SVGIG (reference sequence). The CDR3 is CAWSVHATF. Written as DNA, the CDR3 is TGTGCCTGGAGTGTACATGCGACTTTC.

This clonotype was recorded once. As the CDR3 is not closed by the conserved phenylalanine or tryptophan, this likely results from a read error. No DNA is shown, since the ends of the CDR3 on it are uncertain; the CDR3 is the one TCRdb lists. This chain joins TRBV14 and TRBJ2-7; the DNA was not used to check the table's D call, TRBD1. CDR1 is SGHDN and CDR2 is FVKESK in the germline V gene. The CDR3 sequence runs 10 residues, both termini included. CDR3 loop: CASSRGGQDY.

This clonotype occurred many times. Here the CDR3 reads CASSQHGTGGSIPEAFF. In DNA, the CDR3 is TGTGCCAGCAGCCAACACGGTACAGGGGGCTCAATCCCTGAAGCTTTCTTT. The V and J genes are TRBV14 and TRBJ1-1; 9 bases are shared with TRBD1. Germline loops: CDR1 SGHDN, CDR2 FVKESK. V was pared by 2 bases and J by 6 bases, with 13 bases of the junction left unmatched. The CDR3 runs to 17 residues.

The V and J genes are TRBV4-2 and TRBJ1-5, with D hard to call. This CDR3 has 13 residues. CDR1 and CDR2 (germline): LGHNA, YNFKEQ. V was cut by 1 base and J by 7 bases, with 8 bases left in between. The CDR3 sequence: CASSQGSGQPQHF. CDR3 bases: TGTGCCAGCAGCCAAGGATCTGGGCAGCCCCAGCATTTT.

The rearrangement links TRBV4-2 to TRBJ1-1, with 8 bases lining up with TRBD1. Unmatched junction bases numbered 6, after V lost 0 bases and J lost 0 bases. Germline lookup yields CDR1 LGHNA and CDR2 YNFKEQ. The CDR3 length is 17 residues. CDR3: CASSQDGTGPMNTEAFF. The CDR3 nucleotides are TGTGCCAGCAGCCAAGATGGGACAGGCCCTATGAACACTGAAGCTTTCTTT.

The chain's CDR3 is CSAQGNEKLFF. The DNA for the CDR3 is TGCAGCGCACAGGGTAATGAAAAACTGTTTTTT. The chain is built from TRBV29-1 and TRBJ1-4; D is possibly TRBD1 (6 bases). Germline V gene sequence: CDR1 SQVTM, CDR2 ANQGSEA. There are 11 residues in the CDR3. V was pared by 7 bases and J by 4 bases, with 7 bases between.

Concerning this clonotype itself: The junction does not match germline at one end; this may be a read error. The J gene is TRBJ1-1, the V gene TRBV29-1; TRBD1 might be the D (5 bases). The germline CDR1 and CDR2 sequences are SQVTM and ANQGSEA. The CDR3 sequence is 16 residues long. The DNA for the CDR3 is TGCAGCGTTGTGAGTCAGGGTAGAGTTATGAACACTGGAGCTTTCTTT. Translation: CSVVSQGRVMNTGAFF.

Sample share makes this clonotype medium-sized. V is TRBV19 and J is TRBJ1-6; D remains unclear. V lost 6 bases and J 7 bases, leaving 19 bases between the germline ends. The CDR3 contains 16 residues. Germline V lookup: CDR1 LNHDA, CDR2 SQIVND (reference sequence). The CDR3 is CASRTPTEGINSPLHF. In DNA, the CDR3 is TGTGCCAGTAGGACTCCCACAGAAGGGATAAATTCACCCCTCCACTTT. The full variable domain, completed using reference TRBV19 and TRBJ1-6, is DGGITQSPKYLFRKEGQNVTLSCEQNLNHDAMYWYRQDPGQGLRLIYYSQIVNDFQKGDIAEGYSVSREKKESFPLTVTSAQKNPTAFYLCASRTPTEGINSPLHFGNGTRLTVT.

The sample holds many counts of this clonotype. Here the CDR3 reads CASSMINTGELFF. In DNA, the CDR3 is TGTGCCAGTAGTATGATTAACACCGGGGAGCTGTTTTTT. The V call is TRBV19, the J call TRBJ2-2; D gene ambiguous. Germline lookup yields CDR1 LNHDA and CDR2 SQIVND (reference sequence). V was pared by 3 bases and J by 2 bases, with 4 bases between. The CDR3 spans 13 residues.